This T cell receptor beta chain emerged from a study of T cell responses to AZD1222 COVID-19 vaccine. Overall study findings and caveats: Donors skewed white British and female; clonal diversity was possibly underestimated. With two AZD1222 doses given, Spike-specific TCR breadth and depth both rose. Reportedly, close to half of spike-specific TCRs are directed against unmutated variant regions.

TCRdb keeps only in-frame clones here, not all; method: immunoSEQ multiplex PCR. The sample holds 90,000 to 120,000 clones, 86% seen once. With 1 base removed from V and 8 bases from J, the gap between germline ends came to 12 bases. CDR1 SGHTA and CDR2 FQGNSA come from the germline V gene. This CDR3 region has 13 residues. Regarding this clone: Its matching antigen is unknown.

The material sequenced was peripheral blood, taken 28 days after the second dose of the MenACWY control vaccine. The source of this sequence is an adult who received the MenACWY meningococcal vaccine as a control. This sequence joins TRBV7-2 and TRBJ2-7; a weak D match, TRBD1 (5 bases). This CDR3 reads CASSLEAREKQYF. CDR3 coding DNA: TGTGCCAGCAGCTTAGAAGCCAGGGAAAAGCAGTACTTC.